This T cell receptor beta chain was profiled in a study of metastatic and nonmetastatic thyroid tumors. Study details: Repertoire data that came from the blood and tumor or nodule tissue of malignant and benign thyroid patients were compared. Overall study findings and caveats: Malignant thyroid tumors reportedly exceeded benign nodules significantly in TCR beta diversity, with the difference appearing in blood and tumor.

This clone was detected ten times or more. Its antigen is undetermined. Distinct nucleotide sequences in the sample also encode this CDR3. The CDR3 spans 14 residues. The V gene end was trimmed by 3 bases and the J gene end by 9 bases; junction bases not matched to a gene: 7. Germline V gene data show CDR1 as LGHDT and CDR2 as YNNKEL (reference sequence). Original processing notes: Built for papillary thyroid cancer, a distant-metastasis classifier drew on CDR3 differences across clinicopathological groups. TCRdb reprocessed the PCR reads using MiXCR. The V and J calls shown here were made by TCRdb, not taken from the authors' results. This table has fewer than 20,000 clones, 29% appearing once. Patients had received no treatment of any kind before thyroid surgery.

Material: tumor tissue. The sequence came from a male donor with papillary thyroid cancer or a benign thyroid nodule (not recorded which). Some clones in this sample may be carry-over from other donors' samples. This sequence joins TRBV3-1 and TRBJ2-4, with 8 positions matching TRBD2. Here the CDR3 DNA reads TGTGCCAGCAGCCAGACCGGGAGGGGGGGCATTCAGTACTTC. The encoded protein is CASSQTGRGGIQYF.